Presented here are 26 T cell receptor beta chains from one specimen sequenced in a study of T cell repertoires in cytomegalovirus infection. TCRdb ran MiXCR on the reads and lists one entry per CDR3 protein. The sample comprises over 300,000 distinct CDR3 sequences, more than 8% of which are singletons, and roughly 4.5% rests with the top ten. Sequences were obtained from PBMCs. These receptors originate from a human donor in good health (CMV status not recorded). Some clones in this sample may be carry-over from other donors' samples.

This clonotype was seen many times. The chain has TRBV6-6 and TRBJ2-7; 10 nucleotides match TRBD2. This CDR3 comprises 15 residues. After removal of 4 bases from V and 5 bases from J, the junction contained 8 bases not matched to a gene. Germline V gene sequence: CDR1 MNHNY, CDR2 SVGAGI (reference sequence). The CDR3 loop reads CASSSPGSGGHEQYF. The CDR3 region has the DNA TGTGCCAGCAGTTCCCCGGGTAGCGGGGGGCACGAGCAGTACTTC.

Ten or more counts support this clonotype. V usage is TRBV7-2 and J usage is TRBJ1-6; tentative D call: TRBD1 (5 bases). Germline V gene data show CDR1 as SGHTA and CDR2 as FQGNSA. The CDR3 totals 15 residues. Trimming took off 2 bases at V and 9 bases at J, with 14 bases between the two ends. DNA of the CDR3: TGTGCCAGCAGCTTAAATCCAGGCGGGGGTTCACCCCTCCACTTT. Protein sequence: CASSLNPGGGSPLHF.

This clonotype showed up many times. The chain carries TRBV7-6 and TRBJ2-1; 7 bases agree with TRBD1. V lost 6 bases and J lost 9; bases outside the gene matches: 8. The CDR3 totals 13 residues. CDR1 is SGHVS, CDR2 FNYEAQ, per germline. CDR3 loop: CASSRDRVGEQFF. CDR3 in DNA: TGTGCCAGCAGTCGCGACAGGGTGGGTGAGCAGTTCTTC.

This clonotype has at least ten counts. This sequence joins TRBV7-9 and TRBJ1-4, with TRBD1 identical over 10 bases. Germline V gene data show CDR1 as SEHNR and CDR2 as FQNEAQ (reference sequence). This CDR3 has 15 amino acids. The junction had 4 bases not matched to a gene; V was cut back by 3 bases and J by 6 bases. This CDR3 reads CASSFGGTGDEKLFF. The DNA of the CDR3 is TGTGCCAGCAGCTTCGGGGGGACAGGGGATGAAAAACTGTTTTTT.

This clonotype turned up a few times. The chain uses TRBV7-8 and TRBJ1-1; 10 bases line up with TRBD1. CDR3 size: 14 residues. J was trimmed by 8 bases and V by 9 bases; bases with no gene match: 12. Per the germline V gene, CDR1 is SGHVS and CDR2 is FQNEAQ. The CDR3 bases are TGTGCCAGTAGAGCCGGGACAGGGGACCAAGAAGCTTTCTTT. Its translation is CASRAGTGDQEAFF.

This clonotype has just a few counts. J is TRBJ2-5 and V is TRBV18; D perhaps matches TRBD2 (6 bases). Germline-derived CDR1 and CDR2 are KGHSH and LQKENI. V dropped 4 bases and J dropped 1 base, with 7 bases sitting between them. The CDR3 contains 13 residues. CDR3 sequence reads: CASSREVQETQYF. CDR3 DNA sequence: TGTGCCAGCTCACGGGAGGTCCAAGAGACCCAGTACTTC.

This clonotype came up many times. The chain uses TRBV7-8 and TRBJ2-1; 9 bases agree with TRBD2. Germline V CDR1 and CDR2: SGHVS, FQNEAQ. Trimming cost V 1 base and J 7 bases; bases outside gene matches: 8. CDR3 length: 16 amino acids. The CDR3 DNA sequence: TGTGCCAGCAGCTTAGATGGGCGGGGGGGCCGGAATGAGCAGTTCTTC. It specifies CASSLDGRGGRNEQFF.

The table lists this clonotype with many counts. The V and J genes are TRBV7-8 and TRBJ2-7, with TRBD2 matching 9 bases. CDR3 length: 17 residues. The ends lost 4 bases at V and 5 bases at J; junction bases unmatched: 15. Germline V gives CDR1 SGHVS, CDR2 FQNEAQ. In DNA form, the CDR3 reads TGTGCCAGCAGCTCCCCACGTGGAAGCGGGAGGTTCGACGAGCAGTACTTC. Amino acids: CASSSPRGSGRFDEQYF. The whole variable domain, filled in from reference TRBV7-8 and TRBJ2-7, reads GAGVSQSPRYKVAKRGQDVALRCDPISGHVSLFWYQQALGQGPEFLTYFQNEAQLDKSGLPSDRFFAERPEGSVSTLKIQRTQQEDSAVYLCASSSPRGSGRFDEQYFGPGTRLTVT.

This clonotype was seen a few times. The chain carries TRBV4-3 and TRBJ2-1; 10 nucleotides agree with TRBD2. V trimming: 0 bases; J trimming: 7 bases; junction bases outside the gene matches: 15. This CDR3 region has 19 residues. Germline V CDR1 and CDR2: LGHNA, YSLEER. The CDR3 reads CASSQDLLGLAGALNEQFF. The CDR3 DNA reads TGCGCCAGCAGCCAAGATCTATTGGGGCTAGCGGGGGCCCTTAATGAGCAGTTCTTC.

This sequence joins TRBV10-3 and TRBJ1-6; tentative D call: TRBD1 (5 bases). Germline loops: CDR1 ENHRY, CDR2 SYGVKD. V was shortened by 0 bases and J by 2 bases, with 14 bases between the two germline ends. This CDR3 spans 18 amino acids. The DNA for the CDR3 is TGTGCCATCAGTGAGTCGGAGGGGAGTAGCCCCTATAATTCACCCCTCCACTTT. This sequence encodes CAISESEGSSPYNSPLHF.

Comments on this clonotype: A much larger clone sits a single nucleotide away, making a read error possible. This chain joins TRBV7-2 and TRBJ1-2; D gene uncertain. The germline CDR1 and CDR2 sequences are SGHTA and FQGNSA. CDR3 size: 15 residues. This CDR3 reads CASSSRKQPGYSYTF. In DNA form, the CDR3 reads TGTGCCAGCAGCTCCCGCAAGCAACCTGGCTATAGCTACACCTTC.

This clonotype has ten or more counts. DNA for the CDR3: TGTGCCAGCAAAGGGGGCTTCACAGATACGCAGTATTTT. Its translation is CASKGGFTDTQYF. This rearrangement joins TRBV7-6 to TRBJ2-3; 7 bases map to TRBD1. This CDR3 has 13 amino acids. The germline V gene has CDR1 SGHVS and CDR2 FNYEAQ. V dropped 7 bases and J dropped 2; count of bases not matched to a gene: 3.

DNA of the CDR3: TGTGCCAGCAGCCAAGAGGCGGGGGGTAACTATGGCTACACCTTC. The encoded protein is CASSQEAGGNYGYTF. The V and J genes are TRBV4-2 and TRBJ1-2, with D possibly TRBD1 on 5 matching bases. V was clipped by 0 bases and J by 1 base, with 9 bases between them. Looked up from germline, CDR1 is LGHNA and CDR2 is YNFKEQ. There are 15 residues in the CDR3.

The chain recombines TRBV24-1 with TRBJ2-3; 11 bases match TRBD2. Germline CDR1 is KGHDR and CDR2 is SFDVKD. CDR3 length: 15 residues. V gave up 6 bases and J gave up 6 bases; unmatched junction bases: 7. The CDR3 bases are TGTGCCACCAGTCAGCTAGCGGGAGGAGGGGATACGCAGTATTTT. This encodes CATSQLAGGGDTQYF.

The chain uses TRBV20-1 and TRBJ2-3, with D possibly TRBD1 on 6 matching bases. The CDR3 consists of 14 residues. The germline gives CDR1 DFQATT, CDR2 SNEGSKA (reference sequence). The ends were cut back, 5 bases at V and 1 base at J, with 13 bases in the middle. The CDR3 sequence: CSALQGLGTDTQYF. The DNA for the CDR3 is TGCAGTGCTTTACAGGGTTTGGGCACAGATACGCAGTATTTT.

The rearrangement uses TRBV7-9 and TRBJ1-2; D ambiguous. The germline CDR1 and CDR2 sequences are SEHNR and FQNEAQ (reference sequence). The CDR3 spans 14 residues. The germline V and J ends were trimmed by 4 bases and 4 bases, with 13 bases remaining between them. CDR3 sequence reads: CASSSGRLAYGYTF. DNA for the CDR3: TGTGCCAGCAGCTCTGGACGGTTGGCCTATGGCTACACCTTC.

This clonotype was observed a few times. The CDR3: CASSGYRGRQGSGANVLTF. The DNA of the CDR3 is TGTGCCAGCAGCGGCTACCGCGGGAGGCAGGGCTCTGGGGCCAACGTCCTGACTTTC. This rearrangement joins TRBV3-1 to TRBJ2-6; TRBD2 agrees at 8 bases. The CDR3 has 19 amino acids. Trimming cost V 5 bases and J 0 bases; bases outside gene matches: 12. The germline V gene has CDR1 LGHDT and CDR2 YNNKEL (reference sequence). The whole variable domain, filled in from reference TRBV3-1 and TRBJ2-6, reads DTAVSQTPKYLVTQMGNDKSIKCEQNLGHDTMYWYKQDSKKFLKIMFSYNNKELIINETVPNRFSPKSPDKAHLNLHINSLELGDSAVYFCASSGYRGRQGSGANVLTFGAGSRLTVL.

The chain carries TRBV27 and TRBJ2-1; 14 nucleotides align to TRBD2. Losses at the gene ends were 5 bases for V and 4 bases for J; bases not matched to a gene: 13. Per germline, CDR1 MNHEY and CDR2 SMNVEV (reference sequence). This CDR3 has 19 residues. In DNA, the CDR3 is TGTGCCAGCAGTCCGCCCCCGGGACTAGCGGGAGTGGGGTACAATGAGCAGTTCTTC. This encodes CASSPPPGLAGVGYNEQFF.

In this sample, this clonotype turned up a few times. This chain joins TRBV6-2 or TRBV6-3 and TRBJ1-2; 9 positions agree with TRBD1. Germline lookup yields CDR1 MNHEY and CDR2 SVGEGT. CDR3 length: 16 residues. V gave up 0 bases and J gave up 8 bases; unmatched junction bases: 10. CDR3 protein: CASSYSTRTGEQGYTF. In nucleotides, the CDR3 is TGTGCCAGCAGTTACTCGACAAGGACAGGGGAACAGGGCTACACCTTC.

This clonotype occurred a few times. The V and J genes are TRBV12-3 or TRBV12-4 and TRBJ2-1; D is perhaps TRBD2 (5 bases). V lost 7 bases, J lost 9 bases, and 13 bases lay in between. The CDR3 is made up of 12 amino acids. The CDR3 DNA sequence: TGTGCCAGCAATTCGGCTAGCTCTGAGCAGTTCTTC. Translating gives CASNSASSEQFF.

The CDR3 loop is CASRDGQGRVTGELFF. The DNA for the CDR3 is TGTGCCAGCAGAGATGGACAGGGACGGGTCACCGGGGAGCTGTTTTTT. This rearrangement joins TRBV5-4 to TRBJ2-2, with TRBD1 matching 8 bases. Germline V gives CDR1 SGHNT, CDR2 YYREEE (reference sequence). The CDR3 runs to 16 residues. J gave up 4 bases and V 5 bases, and 10 bases lay outside the gene matches.

There are many counts of this clonotype. This sequence joins TRBV7-2 and TRBJ2-4, with 10 bases that match TRBD2. Germline loops: CDR1 SGHTA, CDR2 FQGNSA. The CDR3 consists of 17 residues. J lost 0 bases, V lost 5 bases, and 7 bases had no gene match. The CDR3, as DNA: TGTGCCAGCAGCGCCCGGACTAGCGGAATAGCCAAAAACATTCAGTACTTC. Translating gives CASSARTSGIAKNIQYF.

This clonotype was seen repeatedly, ten times or more. The J gene is TRBJ2-1, the V gene TRBV12-3 or TRBV12-4; 11 bases agree with TRBD2. The CDR3 loop spans 13 amino acids. V shed 5 bases, J shed 13 bases, and the junction held 7 bases outside the gene matches. In DNA, the CDR3 is TGTGCCAGCAGTCACACTAGCGGGAGTTTACAGTTCTTC. Protein sequence: CASSHTSGSLQFF.

A note on this clonotype: A much bigger clone sits one base away, suggesting this may be a read error. The chain couples TRBV6-1 to TRBJ2-1; D is uncertain. This CDR3 contains 14 residues. Germline lookup yields CDR1 MNHNS and CDR2 SASEGT. V gave up 8 bases and J gave up 0 bases, with 11 bases separating them. The chain's CDR3 is CASVPWSSYNEQFF. In nucleotides, the CDR3 is TGTGCCAGCGTCCCATGGAGCTCCTACAATGAGCAGTTCTTC.

This clonotype was recorded a few times. V is TRBV28 and J is TRBJ2-1, with D tentatively TRBD1 or TRBD2 (5 bases each). Germline CDR1 and CDR2: MDHEN and SYDVKM. CDR3 length equals 13 residues. Between the trimmed V and J ends, which lost 5 bases and 9 bases, there was a span of 14 bases. The CDR3 nucleotides read TGTGCCAGCAGTCCGGGACCAGCTACTGAGCAGTTCTTC. As protein: CASSPGPATEQFF.

This clonotype came up a few times. The chain recombines TRBV19 with TRBJ2-1; 10 nucleotides line up with TRBD2. Germline V gene data show CDR1 as LNHDA and CDR2 as SQIVND (reference sequence). This CDR3 is 19 amino acids long. Trimming took 2 bases from V and 6 from J; bases not matched to a gene: 16. DNA of the CDR3: TGTGCCAGTAGTATACGAGCCAGGACAGCGGGAGGGCCTTCCAATGAGCAGTTCTTC. It codes for CASSIRARTAGGPSNEQFF.